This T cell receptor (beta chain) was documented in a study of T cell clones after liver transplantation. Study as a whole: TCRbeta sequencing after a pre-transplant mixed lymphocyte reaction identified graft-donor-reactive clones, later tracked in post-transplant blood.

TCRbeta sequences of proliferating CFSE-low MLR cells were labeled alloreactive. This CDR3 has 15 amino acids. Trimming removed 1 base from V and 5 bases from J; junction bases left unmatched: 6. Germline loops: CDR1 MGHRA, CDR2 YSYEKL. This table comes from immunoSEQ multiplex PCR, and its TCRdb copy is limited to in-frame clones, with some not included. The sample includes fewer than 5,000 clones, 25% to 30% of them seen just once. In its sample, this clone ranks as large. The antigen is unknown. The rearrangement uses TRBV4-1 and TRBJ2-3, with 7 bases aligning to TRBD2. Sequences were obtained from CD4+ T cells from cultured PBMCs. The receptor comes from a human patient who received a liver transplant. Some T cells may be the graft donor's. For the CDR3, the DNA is TGCGCCAGCAGCCAAGCGGGAGGTGTGGGAGATACGCAGTATTTT. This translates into CASSQAGGVGDTQYF.